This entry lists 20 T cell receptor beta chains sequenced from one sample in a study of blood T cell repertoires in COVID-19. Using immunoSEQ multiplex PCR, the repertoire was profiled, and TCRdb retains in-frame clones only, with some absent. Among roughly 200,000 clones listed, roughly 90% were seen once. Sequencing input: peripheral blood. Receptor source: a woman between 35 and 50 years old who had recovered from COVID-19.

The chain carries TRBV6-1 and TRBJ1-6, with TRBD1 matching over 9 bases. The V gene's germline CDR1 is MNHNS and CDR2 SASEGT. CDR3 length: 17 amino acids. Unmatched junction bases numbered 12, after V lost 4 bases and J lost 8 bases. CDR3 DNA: TGTGCCAGCAGTGGAAGGAGGGACAGGGAGGTCCATTCACCCCTCCACTTT. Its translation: CASSGRRDREVHSPLHF.

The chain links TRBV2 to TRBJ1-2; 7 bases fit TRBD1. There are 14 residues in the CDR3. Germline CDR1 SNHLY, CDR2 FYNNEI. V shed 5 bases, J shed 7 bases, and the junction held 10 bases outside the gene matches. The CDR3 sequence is CASSHDRAGGGYTF. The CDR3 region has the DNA TGTGCCAGCAGTCACGACAGGGCAGGGGGTGGCTACACCTTC.

CDR3 nucleotides: TGTGCCAGCAGTTTATCTCTTTATGTGGTTACAGGGGATAATTCACCCCTCCACTTT. Translation: CASSLSLYVVTGDNSPLHF. V usage is TRBV28 and J usage is TRBJ1-6; 7 bases line up with TRBD1. V gave up 1 base and J gave up 5 bases; unmatched junction bases: 14. The germline V gene has CDR1 MDHEN and CDR2 SYDVKM. CDR3 size: 19 residues.

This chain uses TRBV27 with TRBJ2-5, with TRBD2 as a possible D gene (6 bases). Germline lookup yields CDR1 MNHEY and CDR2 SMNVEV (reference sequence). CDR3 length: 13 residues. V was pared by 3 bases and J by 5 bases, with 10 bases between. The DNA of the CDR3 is TGTGCCAGCAGTTTTAGCCGGGGGGAGACCCAGTACTTC. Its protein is CASSFSRGETQYF.

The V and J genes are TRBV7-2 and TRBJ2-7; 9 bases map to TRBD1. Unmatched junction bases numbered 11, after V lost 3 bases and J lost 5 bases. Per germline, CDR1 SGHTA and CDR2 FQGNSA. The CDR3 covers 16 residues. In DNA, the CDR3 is TGTGCCAGCAGCTTTAGTTCCGGGACAGGGTCCAACGAGCAGTACTTC. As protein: CASSFSSGTGSNEQYF.

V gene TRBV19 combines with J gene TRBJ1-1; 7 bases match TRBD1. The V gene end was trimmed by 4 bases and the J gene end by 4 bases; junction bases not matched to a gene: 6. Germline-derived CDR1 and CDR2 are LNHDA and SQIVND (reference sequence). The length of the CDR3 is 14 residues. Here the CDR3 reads CASSSHQGVTEAFF. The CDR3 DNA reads TGTGCCAGTAGTAGTCACCAGGGGGTCACTGAAGCTTTCTTT.

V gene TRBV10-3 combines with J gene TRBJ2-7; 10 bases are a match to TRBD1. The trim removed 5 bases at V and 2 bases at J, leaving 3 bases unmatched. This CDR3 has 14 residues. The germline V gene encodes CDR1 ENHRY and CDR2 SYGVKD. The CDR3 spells CAISTGQGAYEQYF. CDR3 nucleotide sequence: TGTGCCATCAGTACCGGACAGGGGGCCTACGAGCAGTACTTC.

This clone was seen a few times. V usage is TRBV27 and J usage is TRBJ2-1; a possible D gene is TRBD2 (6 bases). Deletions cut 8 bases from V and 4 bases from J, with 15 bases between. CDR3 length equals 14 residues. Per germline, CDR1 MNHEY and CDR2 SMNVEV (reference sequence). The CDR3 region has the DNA TGTGCCAGCCCCGCGGGGATAGGTTACAATGAGCAGTTCTTC. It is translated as CASPAGIGYNEQFF.

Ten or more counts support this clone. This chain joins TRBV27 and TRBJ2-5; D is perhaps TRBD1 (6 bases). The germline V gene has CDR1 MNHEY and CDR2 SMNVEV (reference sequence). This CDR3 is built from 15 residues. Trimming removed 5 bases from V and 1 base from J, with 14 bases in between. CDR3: CASSPQTGLQETQYF. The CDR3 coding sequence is TGTGCCAGCAGTCCGCAGACAGGACTCCAAGAGACCCAGTACTTC.

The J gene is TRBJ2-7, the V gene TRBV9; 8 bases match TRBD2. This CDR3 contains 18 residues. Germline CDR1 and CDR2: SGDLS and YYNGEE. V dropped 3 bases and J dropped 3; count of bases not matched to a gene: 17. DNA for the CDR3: TGTGCCAGCAGCGCCGCCCTATCGAGGGGCGGGAGGATCTACGAGCAGTACTTC. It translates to CASSAALSRGGRIYEQYF.

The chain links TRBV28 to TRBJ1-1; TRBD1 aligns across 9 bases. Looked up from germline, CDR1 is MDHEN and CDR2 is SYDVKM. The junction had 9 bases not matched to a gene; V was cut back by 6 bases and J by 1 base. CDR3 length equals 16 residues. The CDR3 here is CASSHLPGQGNTEAFF. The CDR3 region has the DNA TGTGCCAGCAGCCATCTACCGGGACAGGGGAACACTGAAGCTTTCTTT. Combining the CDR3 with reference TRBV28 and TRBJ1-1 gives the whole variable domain DVKVTQSSRYLVKRTGEKVFLECVQDMDHENMFWYRQDPGLGLRLIYFSYDVKMKEKGDIPEGYSVSREKKERFSLILESASTNQTSMYLCASSHLPGQGNTEAFFGQGTRLTVV.

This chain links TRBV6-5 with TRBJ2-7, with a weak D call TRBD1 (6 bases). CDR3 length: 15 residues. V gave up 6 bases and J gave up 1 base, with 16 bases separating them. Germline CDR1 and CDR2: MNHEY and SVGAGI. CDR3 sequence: CASRGPGHGSYEQYF. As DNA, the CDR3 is TGTGCCAGCAGGGGTCCGGGACATGGGTCCTACGAGCAGTACTTC.

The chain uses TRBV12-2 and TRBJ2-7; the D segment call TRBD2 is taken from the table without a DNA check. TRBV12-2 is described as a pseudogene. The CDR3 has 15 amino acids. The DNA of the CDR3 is TGTGCAAGTCGCTTAGCTAGCGGGAGAATTTACGAGCAGTACTTC. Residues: CASRLASGRIYEQYF.

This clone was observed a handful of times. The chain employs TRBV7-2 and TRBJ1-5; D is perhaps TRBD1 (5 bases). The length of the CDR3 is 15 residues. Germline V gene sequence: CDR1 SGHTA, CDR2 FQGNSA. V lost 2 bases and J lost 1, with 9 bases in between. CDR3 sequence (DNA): TGTGCCAGCAGCTTACAGGGAACGAGCAATCAGCCCCAGCATTTT. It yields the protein CASSLQGTSNQPQHF. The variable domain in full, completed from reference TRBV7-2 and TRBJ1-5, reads GAGVSQSPSNKVTEKGKDVELRCDPISGHTALYWYRQSLGQGLEFLIYFQGNSAPDKSGLPSDRFSAERTGGSVSTLTIQRTQQEDSAVYLCASSLQGTSNQPQHFGDGTRLSIL.

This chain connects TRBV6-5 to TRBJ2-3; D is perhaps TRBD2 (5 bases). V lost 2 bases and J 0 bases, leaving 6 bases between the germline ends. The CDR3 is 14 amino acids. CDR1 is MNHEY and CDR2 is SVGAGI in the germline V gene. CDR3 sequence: CASSYRTSTDTQYF. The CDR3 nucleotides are TGTGCCAGCAGTTACCGGACTAGCACAGATACGCAGTATTTT.

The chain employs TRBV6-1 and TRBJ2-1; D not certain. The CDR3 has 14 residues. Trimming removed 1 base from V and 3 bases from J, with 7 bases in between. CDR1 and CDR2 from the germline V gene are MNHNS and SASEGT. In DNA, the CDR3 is TGTGCCAGCAGTGAAGATACTAACTACAATGAGCAGTTCTTC. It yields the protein CASSEDTNYNEQFF.

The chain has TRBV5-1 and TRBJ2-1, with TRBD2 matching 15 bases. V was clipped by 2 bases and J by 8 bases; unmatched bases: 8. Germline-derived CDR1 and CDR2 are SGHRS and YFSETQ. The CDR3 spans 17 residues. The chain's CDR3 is CASSLMWTSGREDEQFF. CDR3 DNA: TGCGCCAGCAGCTTAATGTGGACTAGCGGGAGGGAAGATGAGCAGTTCTTC.

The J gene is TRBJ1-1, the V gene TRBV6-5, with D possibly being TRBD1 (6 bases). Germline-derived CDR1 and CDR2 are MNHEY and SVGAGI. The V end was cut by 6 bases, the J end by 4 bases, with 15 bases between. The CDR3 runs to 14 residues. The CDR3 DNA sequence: TGTGCCAGCAGCTCGGGACAATGGGGCACTGAAGCTTTCTTT. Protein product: CASSSGQWGTEAFF.

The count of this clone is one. CDR3 sequence reads: CASSKDRVGTEAFF. As DNA, the CDR3 is TGTGCCAGCAGTAAGGACAGGGTGGGCACTGAAGCTTTCTTT. The chain uses TRBV6-5 and TRBJ1-1, with 8 nucleotides matching TRBD1. Germline V gene sequence: CDR1 MNHEY, CDR2 SVGAGI. J lost 4 bases, V lost 5 bases, and 6 bases had no gene match. The CDR3 sequence is 14 residues long.

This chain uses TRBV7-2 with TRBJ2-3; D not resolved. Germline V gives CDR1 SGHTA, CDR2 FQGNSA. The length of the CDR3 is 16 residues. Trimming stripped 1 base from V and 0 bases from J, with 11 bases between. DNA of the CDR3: TGTGCCAGCAGCTTAGGACTTTTCCCGAGCACAGATACGCAGTATTTT. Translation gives CASSLGLFPSTDTQYF.